The 24 T cell receptor beta chains reported below all come from one sample, sequenced in a study of T cells in Graves' hyperthyroidism and ophthalmopathy. From RNA transcripts, TCR beta CDR3 regions were amplified. First-round RT-PCR targeting the TCR CDR3 was performed with the HTBI primer set. Each CDR3 protein is one row after TCRdb ran MiXCR on the multiplex PCR reads. The sample holds around 570,000 distinct CDR3 sequences; 20% are singletons and the top ten take less than 55%. Sequenced sample: blood. The receptor source for this set is a man aged 35 to 55 with Graves' ophthalmopathy.

To note about this clonotype: A junction boundary mismatches the germline segment, possibly from a read error. This chain connects TRBV5-5 to TRBJ2-7, with D tentatively TRBD1 (6 bases). Per germline, CDR1 SGHKS and CDR2 YYEKEE (reference sequence). This CDR3 contains 19 residues. The CDR3 loop reads CASSAQVVRRGSSSYERYF. Here the CDR3 DNA reads TGTGCCAGCAGCGCCCAGGTGGTACGTAGGGGGTCTTCTTCCTACGAGCGGTACTTC.

This clonotype was recorded a few times. The V and J genes are TRBV15 and TRBJ2-5; TRBD2 might be the D (5 bases). V dropped 0 bases and J dropped 3 bases, with 11 bases sitting between them. The CDR3 is made up of 15 amino acids. CDR1 is LNHNV, CDR2 YYDKDF, per germline (reference sequence). In nucleotides, the CDR3 is TGTGCCACCAGCAGAGATGGATCAGCGGAAGAGACCCAGTACTTC. Protein sequence: CATSRDGSAEETQYF.

This clonotype was detected a few times. The chain carries TRBV12-3 or TRBV12-4 and TRBJ2-7; D may be TRBD2 (6 bases). The CDR3 consists of 11 residues. Trimming pared 3 bases from V and 8 bases from J, leaving 8 bases between. This CDR3 is CASSLGGQQYF. The CDR3 DNA sequence: TGTGCCAGCAGTTTGGGGGGTCAGCAGTACTTC.

This clonotype was seen a few times. This chain joins TRBV20-1 and TRBJ2-2, with D possibly matching TRBD2 (5 bases). CDR3 length: 13 amino acids. Trimming took off 5 bases at V and 5 bases at J, with 12 bases between the two ends. Germline V gives CDR1 DFQATT, CDR2 SNEGSKA (reference sequence). The CDR3 DNA reads TGCAGTGCTTTAGTCGGCGGGACCGGGGAGCTGTTTTTT. Translated: CSALVGGTGELFF.

This chain joins TRBV13 and TRBJ2-7, with D perhaps matching TRBD2 (6 bases). The CDR3 contains 15 residues. V gave up 2 bases and J gave up 3 bases, with 14 bases separating them. Germline V lookup: CDR1 PRHDT, CDR2 FYEKMQ (reference sequence). CDR3 nucleotides: TGTGCCAGCAGCTTAAGAGGAGGGACCCGCTACGAGCAGTACTTC. As protein: CASSLRGGTRYEQYF. The full variable domain, its missing parts supplied by reference TRBV13 and TRBJ2-7, is AAGVIQSPRHLIKEKRETATLKCYPIPRHDTVYWYQQGPGQDPQFLISFYEKMQSDKGSIPDRFSAQQFSDYHSELNMSSLELGDSALYFCASSLRGGTRYEQYFGPGTRLTVT.

This clonotype came up a few times. The V and J genes are TRBV12-3 or TRBV12-4 and TRBJ2-3, with 12 bases aligning to TRBD2. CDR3 size: 14 residues. Losses at the gene ends were 10 bases for V and 6 bases for J; bases not matched to a gene: 8. CDR3 protein: CATSTSGGGDTQYF. Here the CDR3 DNA reads TGTGCCACCTCGACTAGCGGGGGCGGGGATACGCAGTATTTT.

This clonotype showed up many times. The chain joins TRBV6-1 to TRBJ1-6; D is uncertain. The germline V and J ends were trimmed by 6 bases and 6 bases, with 15 bases remaining between them. Germline V gene data show CDR1 as MNHNS and CDR2 as SASEGT. This CDR3 has 15 amino acids. The CDR3 region is CASSHIEAVNSPLHF. In nucleotides, the CDR3 is TGTGCCAGCAGCCATATAGAGGCAGTTAATTCACCCCTCCACTTT.

This clonotype appeared many times. The gene calls are TRBV6-2 or TRBV6-3 and TRBJ2-5, with 8 bases lining up with TRBD2. The CDR3 is 14 amino acids. CDR1 is MNHEY and CDR2 is SVGEGT in the germline V gene. Losses at the gene ends were 6 bases for V and 4 bases for J; bases not matched to a gene: 7. CDR3 bases: TGTGCCAGCAGCTTCACAAGCGGGAGAGAGACCCAGTACTTC. Translation: CASSFTSGRETQYF.

This clonotype came up a few times. J is TRBJ2-1 and V is TRBV30; TRBD2 aligns across 11 bases. CDR3 length equals 16 residues. Germline CDR1 GTSNPN, CDR2 SVGIG (reference sequence). J lost 2 bases, V lost 5 bases, and 8 bases had no gene match. DNA of the CDR3: TGTGCCTGGGGGGAGATTAGCGGGAGGGCCTACAATGAGCAGTTCTTC. This translates into CAWGEISGRAYNEQFF.

About this clonotype: One end of the junction is discordant with germline, which a read error may explain. J is TRBJ2-1 and V is TRBV28; 12 bases align to TRBD2. The CDR3 loop spans 15 amino acids. Germline CDR1 reads MDHEN; CDR2 reads SYDVKM. The CDR3 nucleotides read TGTGCCAGCGGACCCTCTAGCGGGAGGGTCAATGAGCGGTTCTTC. Translating gives CASGPSSGRVNERFF.

Ten or more counts support this clonotype. The chain combines TRBV18 with TRBJ1-3; D not certain. CDR3 size: 15 residues. The V gene's germline CDR1 is KGHSH and CDR2 LQKENI. Trimming stripped 3 bases from V and 0 bases from J, with 9 bases between. CDR3 sequence: CASSPVKISGNTIYF. The CDR3 DNA follows: TGTGCCAGCTCACCCGTGAAAATCTCTGGAAACACCATATATTTT.

The table lists this clonotype with many counts. The genes are TRBV28 and TRBJ2-7; 11 nucleotides line up with TRBD2. V lost 8 bases and J lost 6; bases outside the gene matches: 12. Germline CDR1 reads MDHEN; CDR2 reads SYDVKM. CDR3 length: 15 residues. CDR3 sequence reads: CASGGTSGHGLEQYF. CDR3 DNA: TGTGCCAGCGGGGGGACTAGCGGACATGGACTCGAGCAGTACTTC.

Only a few counts were recorded for this clonotype. The V gene is TRBV7-3, the J gene TRBJ1-2; maybe TRBD1 (5 bases). Trimming took 0 bases from V and 4 from J, leaving 9 bases between them. Germline CDR1 reads SGHTA; CDR2 reads FQGTGA. The CDR3 totals 14 residues. CDR3: CASSLTNGGYGYTF. The CDR3 DNA reads as TGTGCCAGCAGCTTAACAAACGGGGGCTATGGCTACACCTTC.

This chain links TRBV4-1 with TRBJ2-7, with 8 bases fitting TRBD1. V lost 1 base and J lost 1; bases outside the gene matches: 6. This CDR3 region has 16 residues. The germline gives CDR1 MGHRA, CDR2 YSYEKL. The CDR3 DNA follows: TGCGCCAGCAGCCAAGGGGCAGGGGGCCAATCCTACGAGCAGTACTTC. Protein: CASSQGAGGQSYEQYF.

This clonotype was picked up a small number of times. The V and J genes are TRBV19 and TRBJ1-2; 8 positions match TRBD1. With V trimmed by 5 bases and J by 7 bases, 15 bases remained unmatched. Germline CDR1 LNHDA, CDR2 SQIVND (reference sequence). The CDR3 contains 16 residues. The CDR3 DNA reads TGTGCCAGTAGTGGGACAGGTTCGGCAGAAGTATTTGGCTACACCTTC. It yields the protein CASSGTGSAEVFGYTF.

In this sample, this clonotype turned up once. The chain combines TRBV28 with TRBJ2-2, with TRBD2 identical over 14 bases. The J segment lost 13 bases and the V segment lost 5 bases, leaving 12 bases of the junction unmatched. The CDR3 has 16 residues. CDR1 MDHEN and CDR2 SYDVKM come from the germline V gene. The CDR3 coding sequence is TGTGCCAGCAGTCCTCGACTAGCGGGAGGGCCGGTTAGGCTGTTTTTT. Translating gives CASSPRLAGGPVRLFF. Supplemented by reference TRBV28 and TRBJ2-2, the full variable domain reads DVKVTQSSRYLVKRTGEKVFLECVQDMDHENMFWYRQDPGLGLRLIYFSYDVKMKEKGDIPEGYSVSREKKERFSLILESASTNQTSMYLCASSPRLAGGPVRLFFGEGSRLTVL.

The chain recombines TRBV3-1 with TRBJ2-1; 16 nucleotides agree with TRBD2. Germline V CDR1 and CDR2: LGHDT, YNNKEL (reference sequence). V dropped 1 base and J dropped 5; count of bases not matched to a gene: 8. The CDR3 has 19 residues. Here the CDR3 reads CASSQVRGLAGGPHNEQFF. CDR3 nucleotide sequence: TGTGCCAGCAGCCAAGTAAGGGGACTAGCGGGGGGGCCCCACAATGAGCAGTTCTTC.

This clonotype was picked up a small number of times. The gene calls are TRBV7-2 and TRBJ1-5; 8 bases fit TRBD1. V shed 5 bases and J 6 bases; nucleotides not matched to a gene: 9. The CDR3 sequence is 15 residues long. Germline V gene data show CDR1 as SGHTA and CDR2 as FQGNSA. The CDR3 nucleotides read TGTGCCAGCAGCCAACCGACAGGGGACGCTCAGCCCCAGCATTTT. Its translation: CASSQPTGDAQPQHF. The full variable domain, with the rest looked up from reference TRBV7-2 and TRBJ1-5, is GAGVSQSPSNKVTEKGKDVELRCDPISGHTALYWYRQSLGQGLEFLIYFQGNSAPDKSGLPSDRFSAERTGGSVSTLTIQRTQQEDSAVYLCASSQPTGDAQPQHFGDGTRLSIL.

This clonotype was seen only a few times. An end of the junction differs from the germline gene, which may be a read error. The V call is TRBV2, the J call TRBJ1-5; D may be TRBD1 (5 bases). The germline CDR1 and CDR2 sequences are SNHLY and FYNNEI. The CDR3 extends over 12 amino acids. The CDR3 DNA is TGTACCAGCCAAGGGGCCCATTTAGCCCAGCATTTT. Translation gives CTSQGAHLAQHF.

V gene TRBV7-9 combines with J gene TRBJ2-7, with 8 bases matching TRBD2. Looked up from germline, CDR1 is SEHNR and CDR2 is FQNEAQ (reference sequence). J gave up 0 bases and V 7 bases, and 8 bases lay outside the gene matches. This CDR3 spans 15 amino acids. The DNA of the CDR3 is TGTGCCAGCATTCCGACTAGCGTTAACTCCTACGAGCAGTACTTC. This codes for CASIPTSVNSYEQYF.

This clonotype was picked up a small number of times. The chain recombines TRBV20-1 with TRBJ2-7, with 7 nucleotides matching TRBD2. This CDR3 has 14 amino acids. The trim removed 6 bases at V and 3 bases at J, leaving 11 bases unmatched. Per germline, CDR1 DFQATT and CDR2 SNEGSKA (reference sequence). CDR3 residues: CSASRLAVNYEQYF. As DNA, the CDR3 is TGCAGTGCGAGTCGACTAGCTGTTAACTACGAGCAGTACTTC.

The V gene is TRBV6-2 or TRBV6-3, the J gene TRBJ2-7; the D is unclear. CDR3 length equals 14 residues. Looked up from germline, CDR1 is MNHEY and CDR2 is SVGEGT. V was clipped by 3 bases and J by 0 bases, with 9 bases between them. As DNA, the CDR3 is TGTGCCAGCAGTTATGTTGGCTTCTCCTACGAGCAGTACTTC. Residues: CASSYVGFSYEQYF.

This clonotype was detected only a few times. This chain links TRBV12-3 or TRBV12-4 with TRBJ2-7; D might be TRBD2 (5 bases). The germline V and J ends were trimmed by 7 bases and 2 bases, with 15 bases remaining between them. This CDR3 spans 14 amino acids. DNA for the CDR3: TGTGCCAGCACCACGAGCGGACCAACCTACGAGCAGTACTTC. The encoded protein is CASTTSGPTYEQYF.

The rearrangement uses TRBV20-1 and TRBJ2-1, with D unclear. V lost 0 bases and J 4 bases, leaving 10 bases between the germline ends. Germline lookup yields CDR1 DFQATT and CDR2 SNEGSKA (reference sequence). This CDR3 is 14 amino acids long. For the CDR3, the DNA is TGCAGTGCTAGAGACGCCGACCATTACAATGAGCAGTTCTTC. Its translation is CSARDADHYNEQFF.